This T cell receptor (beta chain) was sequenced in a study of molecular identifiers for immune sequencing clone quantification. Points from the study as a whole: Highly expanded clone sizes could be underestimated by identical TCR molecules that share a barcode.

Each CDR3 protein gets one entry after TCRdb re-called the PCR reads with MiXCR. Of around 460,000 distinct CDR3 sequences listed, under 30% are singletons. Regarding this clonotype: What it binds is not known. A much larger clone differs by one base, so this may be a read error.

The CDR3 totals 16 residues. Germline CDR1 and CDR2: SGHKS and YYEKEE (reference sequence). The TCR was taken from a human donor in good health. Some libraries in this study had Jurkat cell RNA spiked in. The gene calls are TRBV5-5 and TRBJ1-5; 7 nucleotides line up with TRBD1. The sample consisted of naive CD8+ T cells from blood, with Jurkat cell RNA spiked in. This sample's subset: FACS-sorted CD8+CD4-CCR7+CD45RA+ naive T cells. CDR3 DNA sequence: TGTGCCAGCAGCCCAACAGGGGAAAGGGGCAATCAGCCCCAGCCTTTT. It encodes CASSPTGERGNQPQPF. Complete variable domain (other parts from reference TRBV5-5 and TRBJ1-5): DAGVTQSPTHLIKTRGQQVTLRCSPISGHKSVSWYQQVLGQGPQFIFQYYEKEERGRGNFPDRFSARQFPNYSSELNVNALLLGDSALYLCASSPTGERGNQPQPFGDGTRLSIL.